Below, 8 T cell receptor beta chains from the same sample are listed, as sequenced in a study of PD-L1 blockade in urothelial cancer. Sequencing was performed with immunoSEQ multiplex PCR; in TCRdb, only in-frame clones are kept and a portion is missing. The sample has around 26,000 clones, approximately 86% seen once; the top ten hold roughly 30%. Sequenced material: PBMCs, taken around atezolizumab (anti-PD-L1) treatment. These receptor sequences come from a man aged 55-75 years with urothelial cancer.

This clone has just a few counts. The genes are TRBV7-9 and TRBJ1-3, with D hard to call. The CDR3 is 13 residues long. V gave up 5 bases and J gave up 2 bases, with 7 bases separating them. Germline V gene lookup returns CDR1 SEHNR and CDR2 FQNEAQ (reference sequence). The CDR3 sequence is CASSVQTGNTIYF. DNA of the CDR3: TGTGCCAGCAGCGTCCAGACTGGAAACACCATATATTTT. The full variable domain, rest sourced from reference TRBV7-9 and TRBJ1-3, is DTGVSQNPRHKITKRGQNVTFRCDPISEHNRLYWYRQTLGQGPEFLTYFQNEAQLEKSRLLSDRFSAERPKGSFSTLEIQRTEQGDSAMYLCASSVQTGNTIYFGEGSWLTVV.

The chain employs TRBV9 and TRBJ2-1, with D tentatively TRBD2 (5 bases). The germline V gene encodes CDR1 SGDLS and CDR2 YYNGEE. V lost 0 bases and J lost 3, with 10 bases in between. This CDR3 comprises 15 residues. This CDR3 is CASSVGLIHYNEQFF. CDR3 sequence (DNA): TGTGCCAGCAGCGTAGGACTAATACACTACAATGAGCAGTTCTTC.

The CDR3 loop is CASSRLAASTDTQYF. The CDR3 DNA sequence: TGTGCCAGCAGTCGACTAGCGGCTAGCACAGATACGCAGTATTTT. The chain combines TRBV2 with TRBJ2-3, with 9 positions matching TRBD2. The CDR3 has 15 amino acids. Unmatched junction bases numbered 3, after V lost 5 bases and J lost 0 bases. Germline V gene sequence: CDR1 SNHLY, CDR2 FYNNEI.

The rearrangement joins TRBV7-2 to TRBJ1-5, with D perhaps TRBD1 (5 bases). Germline CDR1 and CDR2: SGHTA and FQGNSA. Between the trimmed V and J ends, which lost 3 bases and 1 base, there was a span of 10 bases. This CDR3 is 15 amino acids long. The CDR3 loop is CASSFGHLSNQPQHF. CDR3 bases: TGTGCCAGCAGCTTTGGACACTTGAGCAATCAGCCCCAGCATTTT.

The chain employs TRBV29-1 and TRBJ2-5; the match to TRBD2 covers 14 bases. The CDR3 is made up of 14 amino acids. The germline V gene has CDR1 SQVTM and CDR2 ANQGSEA. Trimming removed 7 bases from V and 5 bases from J; junction bases left unmatched: 6. Here the CDR3 reads CSAGTSGGRETQYF. The CDR3 bases are TGCAGCGCCGGGACTAGCGGGGGAAGGGAGACCCAGTACTTC.

The chain has TRBV28 and TRBJ1-2; no clear D. Germline V gene sequence: CDR1 MDHEN, CDR2 SYDVKM. This CDR3 has 13 amino acids. Trimming removed 2 bases from V and 6 bases from J, with 10 bases in between. The CDR3: CASSLAGRNGYTF. The CDR3 coding sequence is TGTGCCAGCAGTTTAGCGGGGAGAAATGGCTACACCTTC.

The V call is TRBV5-1, the J call TRBJ1-5; 7 bases agree with TRBD1. The V gene's germline CDR1 is SGHRS and CDR2 YFSETQ. V shed 4 bases and J 6 bases; nucleotides not matched to a gene: 13. This CDR3 spans 16 amino acids. The chain's CDR3 is CASSPSGTEKGQPQHF. The CDR3 DNA is TGCGCCAGCAGCCCTTCCGGGACAGAGAAAGGTCAGCCCCAGCATTTT. The entire variable domain, with the rest obtained from reference TRBV5-1 and TRBJ1-5, is as follows: KAGVTQTPRYLIKTRGQQVTLSCSPISGHRSVSWYQQTPGQGLQFLFEYFSETQRNKGNFPGRFSGRQFSNSRSEMNVSTLELGDSALYLCASSPSGTEKGQPQHFGDGTRLSIL.

The chain uses TRBV10-3 and TRBJ2-3; TRBD2 matches 10 bases. With 0 bases clipped from V and 6 bases from J, the junction kept 6 bases outside the gene matches. CDR1 and CDR2 from the germline V gene are ENHRY and SYGVKD. The CDR3 contains 16 residues. The CDR3 sequence: CAISESEREGSDTQYF. CDR3 bases: TGTGCCATCAGTGAGTCCGAGCGGGAGGGCTCCGATACGCAGTATTTT.